The clone carrying this T cell receptor beta chain is judged large (0.1 to 1%). Its antigen is not known. Adaptor-ligated barcode primers were used to amplify TRBV12-4/TRBJ1-2 clonotypes. TCRdb analysed the multiplex PCR reads with MiXCR anew, one entry per CDR3 protein. The table shows a few hundred distinct CDR3 sequences, with 21% occurring only once. Treg sorting used a CD4+CD25+CD127-/low gate. Whole-study results and caveats: About 12.9% of tumor Treg sequences matched naive CD4+ cells. Tumor memory CD4+ T cell TCR gene usage clustered with blood and lymph node memory CD4+ cells and lymph node naive CD4+ cells.

The V and J ends lost 7 bases and 3 bases respectively, with 18 bases between them. The CDR3 runs to 15 residues. Sequenced: tumor-infiltrating Tregs sorted from the breast tumor. The sequence derives from a female donor with breast cancer. The chain couples TRBV12-3 or TRBV12-4 to TRBJ1-2; unclear D gene. This chain's CDR3 is CASTLGIKSYYGYTF. For the CDR3, the DNA is TGTGCCAGCACCTTAGGGATCAAATCTTACTATGGCTACACCTTC.